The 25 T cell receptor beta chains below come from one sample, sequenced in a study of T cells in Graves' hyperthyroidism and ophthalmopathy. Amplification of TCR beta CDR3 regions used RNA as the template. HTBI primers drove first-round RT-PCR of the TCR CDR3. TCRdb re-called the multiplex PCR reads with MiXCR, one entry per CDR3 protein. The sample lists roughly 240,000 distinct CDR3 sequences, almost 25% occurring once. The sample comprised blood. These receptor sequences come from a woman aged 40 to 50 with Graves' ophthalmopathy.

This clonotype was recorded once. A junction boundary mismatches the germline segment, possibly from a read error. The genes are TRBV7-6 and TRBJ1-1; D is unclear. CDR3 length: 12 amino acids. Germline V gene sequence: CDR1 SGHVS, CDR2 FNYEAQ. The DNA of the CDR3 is TGTGCCAGCAACCCCCTTAACACTGAAGCTTACTTT. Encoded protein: CASNPLNTEAYF.

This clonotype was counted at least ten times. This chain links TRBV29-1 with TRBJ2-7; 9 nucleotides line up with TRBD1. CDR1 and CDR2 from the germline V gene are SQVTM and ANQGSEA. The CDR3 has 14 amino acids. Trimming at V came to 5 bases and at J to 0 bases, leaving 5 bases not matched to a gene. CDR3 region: CSVLDRGDSYEQYF. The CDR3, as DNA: TGCAGCGTTCTAGACAGGGGGGACTCCTACGAGCAGTACTTC.

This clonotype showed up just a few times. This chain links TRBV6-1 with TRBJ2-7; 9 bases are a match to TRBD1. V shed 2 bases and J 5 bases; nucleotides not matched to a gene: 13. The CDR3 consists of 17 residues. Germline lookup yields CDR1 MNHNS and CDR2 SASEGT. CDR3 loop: CASSESPTGQGIHEQYF. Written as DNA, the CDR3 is TGTGCCAGCAGTGAATCTCCGACCGGACAGGGGATCCACGAGCAGTACTTC.

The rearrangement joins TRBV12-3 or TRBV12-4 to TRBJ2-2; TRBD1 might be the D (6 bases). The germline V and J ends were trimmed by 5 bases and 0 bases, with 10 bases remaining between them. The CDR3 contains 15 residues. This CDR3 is CASSLDRTNTGELFF. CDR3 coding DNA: TGTGCCAGCAGTCTCGACAGGACGAACACCGGGGAGCTGTTTTTT.

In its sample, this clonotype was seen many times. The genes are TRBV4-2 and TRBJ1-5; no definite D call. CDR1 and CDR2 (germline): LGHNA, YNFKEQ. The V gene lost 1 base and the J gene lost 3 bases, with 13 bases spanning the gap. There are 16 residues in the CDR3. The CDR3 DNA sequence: TGTGCCAGCAGCCAAGGGCCAGGTAGTTACAATCAGCCCCAGCATTTT. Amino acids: CASSQGPGSYNQPQHF.

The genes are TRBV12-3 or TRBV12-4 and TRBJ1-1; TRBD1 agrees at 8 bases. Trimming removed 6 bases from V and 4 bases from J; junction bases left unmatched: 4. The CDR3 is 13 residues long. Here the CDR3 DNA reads TGTGCCAGCAGATGGACAGGGTCCACTGAAGCTTTCTTT. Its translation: CASRWTGSTEAFF.

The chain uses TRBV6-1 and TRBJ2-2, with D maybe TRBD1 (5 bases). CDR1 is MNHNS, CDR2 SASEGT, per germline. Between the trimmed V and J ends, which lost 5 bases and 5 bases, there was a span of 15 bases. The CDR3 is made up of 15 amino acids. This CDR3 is CASSNAYRKTGELFF. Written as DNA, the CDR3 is TGTGCCAGCAGTAATGCGTACAGGAAAACCGGGGAGCTGTTTTTT.

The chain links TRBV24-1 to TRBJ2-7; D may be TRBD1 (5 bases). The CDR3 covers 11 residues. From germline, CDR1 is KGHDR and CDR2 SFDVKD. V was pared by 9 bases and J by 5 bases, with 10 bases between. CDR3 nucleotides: TGTGCCACCGGGGCACAGGACGAGCAGTACTTC. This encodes CATGAQDEQYF.

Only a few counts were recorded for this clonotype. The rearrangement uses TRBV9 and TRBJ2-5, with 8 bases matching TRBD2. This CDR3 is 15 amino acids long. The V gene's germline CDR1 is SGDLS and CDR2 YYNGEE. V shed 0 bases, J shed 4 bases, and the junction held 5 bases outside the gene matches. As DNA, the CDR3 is TGTGCCAGCAGCGTAGATTGGACTAGCCGAGAGACCCAGTACTTC. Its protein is CASSVDWTSRETQYF.

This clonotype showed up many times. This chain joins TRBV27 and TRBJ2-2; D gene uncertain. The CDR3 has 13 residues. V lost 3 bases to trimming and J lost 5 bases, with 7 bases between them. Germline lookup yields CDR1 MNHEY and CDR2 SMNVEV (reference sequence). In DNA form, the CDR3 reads TGTGCCAGCAGTTTTAGTCGGACCGGGGAGCTGTTTTTT. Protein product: CASSFSRTGELFF.

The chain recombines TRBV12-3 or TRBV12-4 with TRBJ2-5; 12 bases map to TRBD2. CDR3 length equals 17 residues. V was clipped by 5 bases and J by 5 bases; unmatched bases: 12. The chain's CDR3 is CASSPQGGLAGWETQYF. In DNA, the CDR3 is TGTGCCAGCAGTCCCCAGGGGGGACTAGCGGGTTGGGAGACCCAGTACTTC.

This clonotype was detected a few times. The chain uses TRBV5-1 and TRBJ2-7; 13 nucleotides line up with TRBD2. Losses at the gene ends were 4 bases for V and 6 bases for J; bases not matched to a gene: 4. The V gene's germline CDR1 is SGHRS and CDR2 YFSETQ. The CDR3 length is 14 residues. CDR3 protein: CASSVGLAGREQYF. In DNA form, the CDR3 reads TGCGCCAGCAGCGTGGGACTAGCGGGACGCGAGCAGTACTTC.

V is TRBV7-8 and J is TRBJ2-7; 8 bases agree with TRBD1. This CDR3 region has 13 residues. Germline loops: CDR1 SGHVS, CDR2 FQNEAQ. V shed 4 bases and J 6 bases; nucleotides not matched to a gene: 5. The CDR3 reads CASSSDRGGEQYF. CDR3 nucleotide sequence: TGTGCCAGCAGCTCAGACAGGGGAGGCGAGCAGTACTTC. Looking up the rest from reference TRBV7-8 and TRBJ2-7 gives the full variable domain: GAGVSQSPRYKVAKRGQDVALRCDPISGHVSLFWYQQALGQGPEFLTYFQNEAQLDKSGLPSDRFFAERPEGSVSTLKIQRTQQEDSAVYLCASSSDRGGEQYFGPGTRLTVT.

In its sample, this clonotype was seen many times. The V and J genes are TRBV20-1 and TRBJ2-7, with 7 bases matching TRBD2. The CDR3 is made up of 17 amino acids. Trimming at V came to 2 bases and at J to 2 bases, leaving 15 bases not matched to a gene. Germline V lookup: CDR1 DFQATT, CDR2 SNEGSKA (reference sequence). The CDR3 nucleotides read TGCAGTGCTAGAATCAGGGTCGGCGGGAGAACACCCTACGAGCAGTACTTC. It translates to CSARIRVGGRTPYEQYF.

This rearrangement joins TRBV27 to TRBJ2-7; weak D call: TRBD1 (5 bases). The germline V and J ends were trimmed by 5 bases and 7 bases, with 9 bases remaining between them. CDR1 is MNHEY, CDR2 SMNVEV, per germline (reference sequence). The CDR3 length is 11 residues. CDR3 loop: CASSKGREQYF. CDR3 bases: TGTGCCAGCAGTAAGGGGCGGGAGCAGTACTTC.

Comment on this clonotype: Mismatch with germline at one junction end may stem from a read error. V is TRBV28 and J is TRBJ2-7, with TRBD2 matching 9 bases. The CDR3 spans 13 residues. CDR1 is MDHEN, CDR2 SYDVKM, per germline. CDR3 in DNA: TGTGCCAGCAGTGAGACTAGCGGTTCCCCAAAGTGCTTC. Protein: CASSETSGSPKCF.

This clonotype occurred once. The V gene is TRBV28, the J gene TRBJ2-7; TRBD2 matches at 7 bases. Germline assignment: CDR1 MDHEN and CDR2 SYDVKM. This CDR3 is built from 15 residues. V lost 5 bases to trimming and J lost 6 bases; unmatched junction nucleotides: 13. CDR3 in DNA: TGTGCCAGCAGTGCAACCGGGGCGGGGGTTGGCGAGCAGTACTTC. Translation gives CASSATGAGVGEQYF.

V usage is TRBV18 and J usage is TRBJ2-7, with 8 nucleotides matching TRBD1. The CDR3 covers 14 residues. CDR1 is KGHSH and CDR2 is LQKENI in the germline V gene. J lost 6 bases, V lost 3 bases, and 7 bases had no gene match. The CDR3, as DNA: TGTGCCAGCTCACCGGGACAGGCGTTGGGCGAGCAGTACTTC. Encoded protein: CASSPGQALGEQYF.

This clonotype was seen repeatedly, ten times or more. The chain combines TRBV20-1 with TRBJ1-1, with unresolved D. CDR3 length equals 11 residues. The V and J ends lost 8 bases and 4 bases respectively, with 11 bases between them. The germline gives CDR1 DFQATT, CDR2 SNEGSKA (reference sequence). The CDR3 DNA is TGCAGTTTGGAAGGTCGCACTGAAGCTTTCTTT. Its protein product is CSLEGRTEAFF.

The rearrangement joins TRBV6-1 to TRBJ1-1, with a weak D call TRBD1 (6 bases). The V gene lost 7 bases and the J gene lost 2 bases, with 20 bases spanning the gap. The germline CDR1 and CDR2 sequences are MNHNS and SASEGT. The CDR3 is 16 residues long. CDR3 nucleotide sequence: TGTGCCAGCACCGCCAGCCCACACAGGGATAACACTGAAGCTTTCTTT. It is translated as CASTASPHRDNTEAFF.

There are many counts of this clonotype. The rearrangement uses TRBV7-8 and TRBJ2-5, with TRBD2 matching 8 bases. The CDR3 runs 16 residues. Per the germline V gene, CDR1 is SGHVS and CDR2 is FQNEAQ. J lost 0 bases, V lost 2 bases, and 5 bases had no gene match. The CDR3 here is CASSLISLADQETQYF. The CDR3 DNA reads TGTGCCAGCAGCTTAATCTCACTAGCGGACCAAGAGACCCAGTACTTC.

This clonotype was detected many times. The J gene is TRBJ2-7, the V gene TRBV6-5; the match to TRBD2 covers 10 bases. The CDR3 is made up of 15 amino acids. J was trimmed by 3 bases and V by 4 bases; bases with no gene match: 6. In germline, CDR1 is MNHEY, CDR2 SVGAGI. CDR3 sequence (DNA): TGTGCCAGCAGTTCCAGTCTAGCGGGAGTCTACGAGCAGTACTTC. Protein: CASSSSLAGVYEQYF.

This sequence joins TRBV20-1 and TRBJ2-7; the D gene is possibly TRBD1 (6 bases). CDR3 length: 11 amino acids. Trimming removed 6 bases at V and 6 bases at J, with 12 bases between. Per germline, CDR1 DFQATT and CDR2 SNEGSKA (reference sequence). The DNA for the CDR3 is TGCAGTGCGCAAACAGGGCCCGAGCAGTACTTC. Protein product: CSAQTGPEQYF.

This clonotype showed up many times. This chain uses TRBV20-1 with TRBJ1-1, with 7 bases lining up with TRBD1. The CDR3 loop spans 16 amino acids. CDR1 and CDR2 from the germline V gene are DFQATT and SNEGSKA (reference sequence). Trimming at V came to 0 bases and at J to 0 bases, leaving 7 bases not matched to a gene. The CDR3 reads CSARDYLQGMNTEAFF. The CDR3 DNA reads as TGCAGTGCTAGAGATTACCTACAGGGGATGAACACTGAAGCTTTCTTT.

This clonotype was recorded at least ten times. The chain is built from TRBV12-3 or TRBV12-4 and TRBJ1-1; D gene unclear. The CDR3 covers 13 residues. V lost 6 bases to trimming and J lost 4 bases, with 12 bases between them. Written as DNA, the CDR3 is TGTGCCAGCAGCTCTGGGGAGTCCACTGAAGCTTTCTTT. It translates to CASSSGESTEAFF.